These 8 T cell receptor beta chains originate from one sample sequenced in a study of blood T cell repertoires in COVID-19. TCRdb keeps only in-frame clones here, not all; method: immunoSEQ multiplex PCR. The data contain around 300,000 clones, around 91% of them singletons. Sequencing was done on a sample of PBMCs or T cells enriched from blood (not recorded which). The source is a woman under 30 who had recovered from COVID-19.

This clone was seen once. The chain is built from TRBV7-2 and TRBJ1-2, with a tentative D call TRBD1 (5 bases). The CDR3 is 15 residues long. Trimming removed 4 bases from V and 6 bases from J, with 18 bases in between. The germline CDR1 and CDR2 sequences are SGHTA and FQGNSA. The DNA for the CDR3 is TGTGCCAGCAGCTCGCGGGTGTGGGGGAGGGATGGCTACACCTTC. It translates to CASSSRVWGRDGYTF. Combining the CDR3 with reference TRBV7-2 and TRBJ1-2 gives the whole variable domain GAGVSQSPSNKVTEKGKDVELRCDPISGHTALYWYRQSLGQGLEFLIYFQGNSAPDKSGLPSDRFSAERTGGSVSTLTIQRTQQEDSAVYLCASSSRVWGRDGYTFGSGTRLTVV.

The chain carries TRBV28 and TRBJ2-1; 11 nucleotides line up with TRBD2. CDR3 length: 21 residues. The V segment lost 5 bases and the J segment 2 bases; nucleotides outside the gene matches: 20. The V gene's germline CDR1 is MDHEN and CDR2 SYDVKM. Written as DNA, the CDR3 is TGTGCCAGCAGTCCTGGTAGCGGGGGGGCGTTTCTGTCCTCAACCTACAATGAGCAGTTCTTC. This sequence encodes CASSPGSGGAFLSSTYNEQFF.

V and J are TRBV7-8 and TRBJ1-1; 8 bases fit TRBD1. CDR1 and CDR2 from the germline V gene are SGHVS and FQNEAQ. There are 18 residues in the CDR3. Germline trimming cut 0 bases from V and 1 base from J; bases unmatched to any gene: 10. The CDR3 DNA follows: TGTGCCAGCAGCTTAGCGATTGGCACAGGACAGGGGAACACTGAAGCTTTCTTT. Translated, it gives CASSLAIGTGQGNTEAFF.

The CDR3 is CASTLWGDPEAFF. The CDR3 coding sequence is TGTGCCAGCACCCTTTGGGGGGACCCTGAAGCTTTCTTT. The chain has TRBV12-3 or TRBV12-4 and TRBJ1-1; TRBD1 is a possible D gene (5 bases). CDR3 length equals 13 residues. V was clipped by 7 bases and J by 6 bases, with 15 bases between them.

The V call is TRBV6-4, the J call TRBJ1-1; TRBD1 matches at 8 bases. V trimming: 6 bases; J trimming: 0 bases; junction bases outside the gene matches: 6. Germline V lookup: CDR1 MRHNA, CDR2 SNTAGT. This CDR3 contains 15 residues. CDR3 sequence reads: CASRPDRGMNTEAFF. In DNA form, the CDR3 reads TGTGCCAGCAGGCCTGACAGGGGCATGAACACTGAAGCTTTCTTT.

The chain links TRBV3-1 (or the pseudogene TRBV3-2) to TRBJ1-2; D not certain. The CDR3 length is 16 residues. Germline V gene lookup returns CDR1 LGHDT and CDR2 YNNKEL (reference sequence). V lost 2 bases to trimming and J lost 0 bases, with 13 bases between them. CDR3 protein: CASSQPRSGTNYGYTF. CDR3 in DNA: TGTGCCAGCAGCCAACCTCGATCCGGGACTAACTATGGCTACACCTTC.

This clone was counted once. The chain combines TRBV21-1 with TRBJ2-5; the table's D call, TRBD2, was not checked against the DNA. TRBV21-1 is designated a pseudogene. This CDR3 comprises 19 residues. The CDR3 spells CASMSPGGTSGVVQETQYF. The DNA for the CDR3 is TGTGCCAGCATGAGCCCCGGTGGGACTAGCGGGGTCGTGCAAGAGACCCAGTACTTC.

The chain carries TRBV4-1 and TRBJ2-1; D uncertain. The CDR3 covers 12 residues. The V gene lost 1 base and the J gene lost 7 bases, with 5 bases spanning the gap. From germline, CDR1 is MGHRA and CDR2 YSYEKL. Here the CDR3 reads CASSQGRNEQFF. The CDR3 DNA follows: TGCGCCAGCAGCCAAGGCAGGAATGAGCAGTTCTTC.